A selection of T cell receptor beta chains follows, all from one sample in a study of cytomegalovirus exposure and HLA in healthy donors. Assay: immunoSEQ multiplex PCR; the TCRdb copy retains only in-frame clones and omits some. The profile shows roughly 100,000 clones, roughly 76% of them singletons. Specimen: PBMCs. These receptors originate from a man aged 35 to 55 in good health and CMV-seronegative. CDR3s include the opening cysteine and the closing phenylalanine or tryptophan. Each record gives: J gene, D gene, V gene, clone size, CDR3 DNA, CDR3 protein. The D gene is left open where the match is weak. Only some rows state a clone size, as once, few, many or a class for expanded clones.

j_call: TRBJ2-5
d_call: TRBD2
v_call: TRBV7-7
clone_size: .
cdr3_nt: TGTGCCAGCAGCTTAGGGTCTAGCGGATTCCAAGAGACCCAGTACTTC
cdr3_aa: CASSLGSSGFQETQYF

j_call: TRBJ1-2
d_call: TRBD1
v_call: TRBV14
clone_size: .
cdr3_nt: TGTGCCAGCAGCCAATACAGGGGCCCCTATGGCTACACCTTC
cdr3_aa: CASSQYRGPYGYTF

j_call: TRBJ2-1
d_call: TRBD2
v_call: TRBV7-2
clone_size: .
cdr3_nt: TGTGCCAGCAGCTCCCCGCTTAGCGGGGGATCCTACAATGAGCAGTTCTTC
cdr3_aa: CASSSPLSGGSYNEQFF

j_call: TRBJ2-5
d_call: .
v_call: TRBV5-6
clone_size: .
cdr3_nt: TGTGCCAGCAGCTTTGGGGGCGGTGAGACCCAGTACTTC
cdr3_aa: CASSFGGGETQYF

j_call: TRBJ1-1
d_call: .
v_call: TRBV5-1
clone_size: few
cdr3_nt: TGCGCCAGCAGCCCTCAGTGGGGAGACACTGAAGCTTTCTTT
cdr3_aa: CASSPQWGDTEAFF

j_call: TRBJ2-3
d_call: TRBD2
v_call: TRBV9
clone_size: .
cdr3_nt: TGTGCCAGCAGCCCTAGGGGTAGCGGGGGGGCGAATACGCAGTATTTT
cdr3_aa: CASSPRGSGGANTQYF

j_call: TRBJ1-4
d_call: .
v_call: TRBV28
clone_size: few
cdr3_nt: TGTGCCAGCACACCGGGGGGAACAGGGCAGGACGAAAAACTGTTTTTT
cdr3_aa: CASTPGGTGQDEKLFF

j_call: TRBJ2-2
d_call: .
v_call: TRBV7-2
clone_size: .
cdr3_nt: TGTGCCAGCAGCCCCGACAGGAGAGCTACCGGGGAGCTGTTTTTT
cdr3_aa: CASSPDRRATGELFF

j_call: TRBJ1-4
d_call: TRBD1
v_call: TRBV27
clone_size: once
cdr3_nt: TGTGCCAGCAGTTACCGAGGGGGCACGGCTAATGAAAAACTGTTTTTT
cdr3_aa: CASSYRGGTANEKLFF

j_call: TRBJ1-2
d_call: TRBD1
v_call: TRBV4-1
clone_size: .
cdr3_nt: TGCGCCAGCAGCGCCGCAGGGGGCTTTGGCTATGGCTACACCTTC
cdr3_aa: CASSAAGGFGYGYTF

j_call: TRBJ1-6
d_call: TRBD1
v_call: TRBV5-1
clone_size: few
cdr3_nt: TGCGCCAGCAGGTGGGACAGGCAGAATTCACCCCTCCACTTT
cdr3_aa: CASRWDRQNSPLHF

j_call: TRBJ2-5
d_call: .
v_call: TRBV7-2
clone_size: .
cdr3_nt: TGTGCCAGCAGCTTAGTTGCTGCGGAAGAGACCCAGTACTTC
cdr3_aa: CASSLVAAEETQYF

j_call: TRBJ1-1
d_call: TRBD1
v_call: TRBV7-9
clone_size: .
cdr3_nt: TGTGCCAGCAGCTCGGCATCTACAGGGGGTCGGCCTGAAGCTTTCTTT
cdr3_aa: CASSSASTGGRPEAFF

j_call: TRBJ2-7
d_call: TRBD1
v_call: TRBV5-4
clone_size: few
cdr3_nt: TGTGCCAGCAGCCCGACAGGGGGATTTCTCGAGCAGTACTTC
cdr3_aa: CASSPTGGFLEQYF

j_call: TRBJ2-3
d_call: .
v_call: TRBV5-1
clone_size: .
cdr3_nt: TGCGCCAGCAGCCTGGACAGTCTTCAAGATACGCAGTATTTT
cdr3_aa: CASSLDSLQDTQYF

j_call: TRBJ1-1
d_call: .
v_call: TRBV2
clone_size: .
cdr3_nt: TGTGCCAGCAGTGGGGACAAGAACACTGAAGCTTTCTTT
cdr3_aa: CASSGDKNTEAFF

j_call: TRBJ1-1
d_call: .
v_call: TRBV27
clone_size: .
cdr3_nt: TGTGCCAGCAGTTTGTTCGGGAACACTGAAGCTTTCTTT
cdr3_aa: CASSLFGNTEAFF

j_call: TRBJ1-5
d_call: .
v_call: TRBV7-2
clone_size: .
cdr3_nt: TGTGCCAGCAGCTTAGAGCCGGGAATAGGGCAGCCCCAGCATTTT
cdr3_aa: CASSLEPGIGQPQHF

j_call: TRBJ1-1
d_call: .
v_call: TRBV5-1
clone_size: .
cdr3_nt: TGCGCCAGCAGCTTACAGGGGAACACTGAAGCTTTCTTT
cdr3_aa: CASSLQGNTEAFF

j_call: TRBJ2-6
d_call: .
v_call: TRBV30
clone_size: .
cdr3_nt: TGTGCCTGGAGGGGGGCAGTATTCTCTGGGGCCAACGTCCTGACTTTC
cdr3_aa: CAWRGAVFSGANVLTF

j_call: TRBJ2-4
d_call: TRBD2
v_call: TRBV29-1
clone_size: .
cdr3_nt: TGCAGCGTTGGCGGGGGGTCTTTCGCCAAAAACATTCAGTACTTC
cdr3_aa: CSVGGGSFAKNIQYF

j_call: TRBJ2-2
d_call: .
v_call: TRBV29-1
clone_size: .
cdr3_nt: TGCAGCTTTCATGAGGGCGGCACCGGGGAGCTGTTTTTT
cdr3_aa: CSFHEGGTGELFF

j_call: TRBJ2-1
d_call: .
v_call: TRBV6-1
clone_size: few
cdr3_nt: TGTGCCAGCAGTGGTGTCCTTAGCTCCTACAATGAGCAGTTCTTC
cdr3_aa: CASSGVLSSYNEQFF

j_call: TRBJ2-5
d_call: TRBD2
v_call: TRBV6-1
clone_size: once
cdr3_nt: TGTGCCAGCAGTGACGGTCTAGCGGGGCCCCAAGAGACCCAGTACTTC
cdr3_aa: CASSDGLAGPQETQYF

j_call: TRBJ1-1
d_call: TRBD1
v_call: TRBV5-6
clone_size: .
cdr3_nt: TGTGCCAGCAGCTCCCGGGGGGACAGGCGGGGGACTGAAGCTTTCTTT
cdr3_aa: CASSSRGDRRGTEAFF

j_call: TRBJ2-5
d_call: TRBD1
v_call: TRBV18
clone_size: few
cdr3_nt: TGTGCCAGCTCGCCGGACAGGGGGAAAGAGACCCAGTACTTC
cdr3_aa: CASSPDRGKETQYF

j_call: TRBJ2-2
d_call: .
v_call: TRBV7-2
clone_size: .
cdr3_nt: TGTGCCAGCCAAGGAGGGTCTTTGGCCGGGGAGCTGTTTTTT
cdr3_aa: CASQGGSLAGELFF

j_call: TRBJ1-1
d_call: TRBD1
v_call: TRBV6-1
clone_size: few
cdr3_nt: TGTGCCAGCAGTGCCCTGACAGGGGGCTATACTGAAGCTTTCTTT
cdr3_aa: CASSALTGGYTEAFF

j_call: TRBJ1-1
d_call: .
v_call: TRBV18
clone_size: .
cdr3_nt: TGTGCCAGCTCACATGCCCGGGGGGACACTGAAGCTTTCTTT
cdr3_aa: CASSHARGDTEAFF

j_call: TRBJ1-6
d_call: .
v_call: TRBV7-2
clone_size: once
cdr3_nt: TGTGCCAGCAGCTCGTTTGTTTACGGGGAGATTAATAATTCACCCCTCCACTTT
cdr3_aa: CASSSFVYGEINNSPLHF

j_call: TRBJ2-3
d_call: TRBD1
v_call: TRBV7-8
clone_size: many
cdr3_nt: TGTGCCAGCAGCCCTATCGGGACAGGGAGACCCACAGATACGCAGTATTTT
cdr3_aa: CASSPIGTGRPTDTQYF

j_call: TRBJ1-2
d_call: .
v_call: TRBV27
clone_size: .
cdr3_nt: TGTGCCAGCAGTTCCGGGTGGCACGTAAACTATGGCTACACCTTC
cdr3_aa: CASSSGWHVNYGYTF

j_call: TRBJ1-2
d_call: TRBD1
v_call: TRBV7-9
clone_size: .
cdr3_nt: TGTGCCAGCAGCGACAACCTCAGGGGGAACTATGGCTACACCTTC
cdr3_aa: CASSDNLRGNYGYTF

j_call: TRBJ1-2
d_call: .
v_call: TRBV5-1
clone_size: .
cdr3_nt: TGCGCCAGCATAACTTATGGCTACACCTTC
cdr3_aa: CASITYGYTF

j_call: TRBJ1-4
d_call: .
v_call: TRBV2
clone_size: .
cdr3_nt: TGTGCCAGCAGTGAAGCCGACATAAGTGAGGAAAAACTGTTTTTT
cdr3_aa: CASSEADISEEKLFF

j_call: TRBJ2-3
d_call: TRBD1
v_call: TRBV5-1
clone_size: few
cdr3_nt: TGCGCCAGCAGCTTAGGCTCTGGACAGGGGGCGGAGCCGCAGTATTTT
cdr3_aa: CASSLGSGQGAEPQYF

j_call: TRBJ2-1
d_call: TRBD1
v_call: TRBV6-5
clone_size: .
cdr3_nt: TGTGCCAGCAGTCAGAGACAGGGGGTCCAGTTCTTC
cdr3_aa: CASSQRQGVQFF

j_call: TRBJ2-5
d_call: .
v_call: TRBV10-3
clone_size: .
cdr3_nt: TGTGCCACTTCACTAACTGGCAGGGCGGCAGAGACCCAGTACTTC
cdr3_aa: CATSLTGRAAETQYF

j_call: TRBJ2-5
d_call: TRBD1
v_call: TRBV7-7
clone_size: .
cdr3_nt: TGTGCCAGCAGCACGACAGGGTGGAACAAAGAGACCCAGTACTTC
cdr3_aa: CASSTTGWNKETQYF

j_call: TRBJ2-5
d_call: .
v_call: TRBV12-2
clone_size: .
cdr3_nt: TGTGCAAGTCGCACCCTGGCCGGGGCTAGCGGGGGGGCTGGTTATGCGGAGACCCAGTACTTC
cdr3_aa: CASRTLAGASGGAGYAETQYF

j_call: TRBJ2-7
d_call: .
v_call: TRBV2
clone_size: .
cdr3_nt: TGTGCCAGCAGCATTAGGACTCATACCTACGAGCAGTACTTC
cdr3_aa: CASSIRTHTYEQYF

j_call: TRBJ1-2
d_call: .
v_call: TRBV11-2
clone_size: .
cdr3_nt: TGTGCCAGCAGCCCGCTCGGGGGGTTACTTGATGGCTACACCTTC
cdr3_aa: CASSPLGGLLDGYTF

j_call: TRBJ2-5
d_call: TRBD1
v_call: TRBV5-6
clone_size: .
cdr3_nt: TGTGCCAGCAGCTTACCGGGACAGGGCTTGGAGGCCCAGTACTTC
cdr3_aa: CASSLPGQGLEAQYF

j_call: TRBJ2-5
d_call: .
v_call: TRBV5-8
clone_size: .
cdr3_nt: TGTGCCAGCAACTACCCGGGGGAGACCCAGTACTTC
cdr3_aa: CASNYPGETQYF

j_call: TRBJ2-5
d_call: .
v_call: TRBV11-2
clone_size: .
cdr3_nt: TGTGCCAGCAGCTTAAGCAGCGGACGTAGTTCCGAGACCCAGTACTTC
cdr3_aa: CASSLSSGRSSETQYF

j_call: TRBJ2-1
d_call: TRBD1
v_call: TRBV18
clone_size: .
cdr3_nt: TGTGCCAGCTCACCGGACAGGGGGTTCGGGGATGAGCAGTTCTTC
cdr3_aa: CASSPDRGFGDEQFF

j_call: TRBJ1-2
d_call: TRBD1
v_call: TRBV18
clone_size: .
cdr3_nt: TGTGCCAGCTCACCACGTGACAGGGGAGGGTATGGCTACACCTTC
cdr3_aa: CASSPRDRGGYGYTF

j_call: TRBJ1-4
d_call: TRBD1
v_call: TRBV4-1
clone_size: .
cdr3_nt: TGCGCCAGCAGCCAACAGACAGGGACGGGTGAAAAACTGTTTTTT
cdr3_aa: CASSQQTGTGEKLFF

j_call: TRBJ1-1
d_call: TRBD1
v_call: TRBV6-4
clone_size: .
cdr3_nt: TGTGCCAGCAGTCAACCGGACAGGGTGAACACTGAAGCTTTCTTT
cdr3_aa: CASSQPDRVNTEAFF

j_call: TRBJ1-6
d_call: .
v_call: TRBV4-2
clone_size: .
cdr3_nt: TGTGCCAGCAGCCAAGATCCCCGGACAGAGTATAATTCACCCCTCCACTTT
cdr3_aa: CASSQDPRTEYNSPLHF

j_call: TRBJ2-1
d_call: .
v_call: TRBV6-5
clone_size: .
cdr3_nt: TGTGCCAGCAGTTACCAACTCTATAGCTCCTACAATGAGCAGTTCTTC
cdr3_aa: CASSYQLYSSYNEQFF

j_call: TRBJ1-5
d_call: .
v_call: TRBV27
clone_size: .
cdr3_nt: TGTGCCAGCAGTCCCTCACAGTTGCGTCAGCCCCAGCATTTT
cdr3_aa: CASSPSQLRQPQHF